These T cell receptor beta chains were read from a single sample in a study of PD-1 blockade in classical Hodgkin lymphoma. Assay used: immunoSEQ multiplex PCR; TCRdb lists only in-frame clones, some missing. The sample has about 98,000 clones, 92% seen once. Sequencing used peripheral blood mononuclear cells (PBMCs), obtained at baseline. All receptors derive from a human donor with classical Hodgkin lymphoma. CDR3s include the opening cysteine and the closing phenylalanine or tryptophan. The D gene is left open where the match is weak. For some rows the clone size is stated as once, few or many, or as a class when expanded; others skip it.

CAISDPLQGGYEQYF,TGTGCCATCAGTGATCCGTTGCAGGGGGGTTACGAGCAGTACTTC,NA,NA,TRBJ2-7,TRBV10-3
CASRGARGYTF,TGTGCCAGCCGGGGGGCGCGTGGCTACACCTTC,NA,NA,TRBJ1-2,TRBV28
CASRLQGASTEAFF,TGTGCCAGTAGGTTACAGGGGGCTTCGACTGAAGCTTTCTTT,TRBD1,NA,TRBJ1-1,TRBV19
CASNSGEVGEKLFF,TGTGCCAGCAACTCAGGGGAAGTGGGTGAAAAACTGTTTTTT,NA,NA,TRBJ1-4,TRBV6-5
CASSEYFSESGNTIYF,TGTGCCAGCAGTGAATATTTCTCGGAAAGCGGAAACACCATATATTTT,NA,NA,TRBJ1-3,TRBV25-1
CASSVEGGARIYEQYF,TGTGCCAGCAGCGTAGAGGGCGGGGCGCGTATTTACGAGCAGTACTTC,NA,NA,TRBJ2-7,TRBV9
CASSLGLAYNEQFF,TGTGCCAGCAGCTTGGGACTAGCTTACAATGAGCAGTTCTTC,TRBD2,NA,TRBJ2-1,TRBV5-6
CSVRTGGGLYEQYF,TGCAGCGTCCGGACAGGGGGCGGACTCTACGAGCAGTACTTC,TRBD1,NA,TRBJ2-7,TRBV29-1
CASTLTQPAGNTIYF,TGCGCCAGCACCCTGACTCAACCAGCTGGAAACACCATATATTTT,NA,NA,TRBJ1-3,TRBV5-1
CASTEFSQPQHF,TGTGCCAGTACGGAATTTTCTCAGCCCCAGCATTTT,NA,NA,TRBJ1-5,TRBV19
CASSRQISTEAFF,TGTGCCAGCAGCCGACAAATATCCACTGAAGCTTTCTTT,NA,few,TRBJ1-1,TRBV7-6
CASTLSGRPIRAAKNIQYF,TGTGCCAGCACCCTAAGCGGGAGGCCAATTCGTGCGGCCAAAAACATTCAGTACTTC,TRBD2,NA,TRBJ2-4,TRBV28
CASRLPQGRLSGNTIYF,TGTGCCAGCAGACTACCGCAGGGGCGACTATCTGGAAACACCATATATTTT,NA,NA,TRBJ1-3,TRBV11-2
CASSPRQEKLFF,TGTGCCAGCAGCCCCCGACAGGAAAAACTGTTTTTT,NA,NA,TRBJ1-4,TRBV7-9
CASSYGLRTDTQYF,TGTGCCAGCAGTTACGGCCTAAGGACAGATACGCAGTATTTT,NA,once,TRBJ2-3,TRBV6-5
CASSVGPGSSSYEQYF,TGTGCCAGCAGCGTAGGGCCAGGATCAAGCTCCTACGAGCAGTACTTC,NA,NA,TRBJ2-7,TRBV9
CASSLASSRDEQFF,TGCGCCAGCAGCTTGGCCTCGAGCCGCGATGAGCAGTTCTTC,NA,NA,TRBJ2-1,TRBV5-1
CASSLSGGNEQYF,TGTGCCAGCAGTTTATCAGGGGGGAACGAGCAGTACTTC,NA,NA,TRBJ2-7,TRBV27
CASSRSNQPQHF,TGTGCCAGCTCACGAAGCAATCAGCCCCAGCATTTT,NA,NA,TRBJ1-5,TRBV18
CASSEGVILLYEQYF,TGTGCCAGCAGTGAAGGAGTTATCTTGCTCTACGAGCAGTACTTC,NA,NA,TRBJ2-7,TRBV2
CASSYSASGSGGTQYF,TGTGCCAGCAGTTACTCAGCTAGCGGGAGTGGAGGGACCCAGTACTTC,TRBD2,NA,TRBJ2-5,TRBV6-6
CASSTHSDTQYF,TGTGCCAGCAGTACTCACTCAGATACGCAGTATTTT,NA,NA,TRBJ2-3,TRBV28
CASSYSRDPGGYTF,TGTGCCAGCAGTTACTCACGGGACCCAGGAGGCTATACCTTC,NA,NA,TRBJ1-2,TRBV6-5
CATSSYRGRGYEQYF,TGTGCCACCAGCAGTTACAGGGGGCGTGGGTACGAGCAGTACTTC,TRBD1,NA,TRBJ2-7,TRBV15
CASSYSWGNTEAFF,TGTGCCAGCAGTTACTCATGGGGGAACACTGAAGCTTTCTTT,NA,NA,TRBJ1-1,TRBV6-6
CASSHLYRNMNTEAFF,TGTGCCAGCAGCCACCTATACAGAAACATGAACACTGAAGCTTTCTTT,NA,NA,TRBJ1-1,TRBV5-6
CAISDTGGQGKGREQFF,TGTGCCATCAGTGACACTGGGGGACAGGGGAAGGGTAGGGAGCAGTTCTTC,TRBD1,NA,TRBJ2-1,TRBV10-3
CASTLDRSYGYTF,TGTGCCAGCACCCTGGACAGAAGCTATGGCTACACCTTC,NA,NA,TRBJ1-2,TRBV2
CASTSSVRLEQYF,TGTGCCAGCACTTCCTCCGTAAGGTTGGAGCAGTACTTC,NA,NA,TRBJ2-7,TRBV6-6
CASSAISYNEQFF,TGTGCCAGCAGCGCGATTTCCTACAATGAGCAGTTCTTC,NA,NA,TRBJ2-1,TRBV9
CARASGWLSDEQFF,TGTGCCAGGGCTTCGGGTTGGCTAAGCGATGAGCAGTTCTTC,NA,NA,TRBJ2-1,TRBV28
CSVGGSYNEQFF,TGCAGCGTCGGGGGGTCCTACAATGAGCAGTTCTTC,TRBD2,NA,TRBJ2-1,TRBV29-1
CASSTGWNEKLFF,TGTGCCAGCTCGACAGGATGGAATGAAAAACTGTTTTTT,NA,NA,TRBJ1-4,TRBV2